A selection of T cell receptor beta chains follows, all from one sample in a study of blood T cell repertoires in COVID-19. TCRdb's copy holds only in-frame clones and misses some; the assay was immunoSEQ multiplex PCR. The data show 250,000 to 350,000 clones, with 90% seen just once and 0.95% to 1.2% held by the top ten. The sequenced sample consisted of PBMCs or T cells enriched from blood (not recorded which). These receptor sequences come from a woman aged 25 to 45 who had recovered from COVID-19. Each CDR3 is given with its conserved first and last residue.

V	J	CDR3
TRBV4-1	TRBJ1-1	CASSQRDTSNTEAFF
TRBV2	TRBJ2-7	CASRGRFISNYEQYF
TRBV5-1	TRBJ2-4	CASSLTFWGENIQYF
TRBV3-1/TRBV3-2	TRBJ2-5	CASSRSQTGRAQETQYF
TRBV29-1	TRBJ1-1	CSVEFWQGLGAFF
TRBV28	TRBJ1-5	CASSLPQLYSNQPQHF
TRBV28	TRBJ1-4	CASSPSLDRTEKLFF
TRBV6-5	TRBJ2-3	CASSSRGSGITDTQYF
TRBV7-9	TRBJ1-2	CASSFRGDRGSDGYTF
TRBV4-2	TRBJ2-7	CASSQELQGSLTSEQYF
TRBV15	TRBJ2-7	CATSRDKSRAVYEQYF
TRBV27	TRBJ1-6	CASSFWGTGALYNSPLHF
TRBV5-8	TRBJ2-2	CASSLGSGKRTGELFF
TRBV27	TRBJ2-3	CASRRITSTDTQYF
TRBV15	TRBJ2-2	CATSRDNRAGGELFF
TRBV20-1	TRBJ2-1	CSVRQAWGFF
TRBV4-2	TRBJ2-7	CASSPPRTSGSSEQYF